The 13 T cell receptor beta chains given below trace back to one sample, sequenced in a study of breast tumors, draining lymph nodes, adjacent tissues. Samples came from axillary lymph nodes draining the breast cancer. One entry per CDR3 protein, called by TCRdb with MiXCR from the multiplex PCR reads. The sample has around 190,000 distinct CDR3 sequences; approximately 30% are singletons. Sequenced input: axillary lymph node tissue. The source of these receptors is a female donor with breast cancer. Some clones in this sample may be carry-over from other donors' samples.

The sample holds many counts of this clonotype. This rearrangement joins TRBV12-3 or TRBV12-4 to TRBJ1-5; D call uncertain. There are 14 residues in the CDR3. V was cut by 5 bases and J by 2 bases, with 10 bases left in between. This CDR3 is CASSPFWGNQPQHF. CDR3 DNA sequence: TGTGCCAGCAGTCCCTTCTGGGGCAATCAGCCCCAGCATTTT.

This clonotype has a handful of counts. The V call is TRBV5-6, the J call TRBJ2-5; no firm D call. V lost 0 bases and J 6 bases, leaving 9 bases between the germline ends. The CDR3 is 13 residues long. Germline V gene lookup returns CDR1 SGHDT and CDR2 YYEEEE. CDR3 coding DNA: TGTGCCAGCAGCTTGGCGTGGGCAAAGACCCAGTACTTC. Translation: CASSLAWAKTQYF. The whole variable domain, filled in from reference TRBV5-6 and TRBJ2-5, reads DAGVTQSPTHLIKTRGQQVTLRCSPKSGHDTVSWYQQALGQGPQFIFQYYEEEERQRGNFPDRFSGHQFPNYSSELNVNALLLGDSALYLCASSLAWAKTQYFGPGTRLLVL.

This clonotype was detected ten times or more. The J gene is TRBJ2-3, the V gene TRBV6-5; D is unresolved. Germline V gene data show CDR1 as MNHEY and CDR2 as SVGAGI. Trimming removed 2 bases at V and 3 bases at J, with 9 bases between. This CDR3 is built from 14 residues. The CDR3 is CASSYTLRTDTQYF. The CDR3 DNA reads TGTGCCAGCAGTTACACTTTGCGAACAGATACGCAGTATTTT.

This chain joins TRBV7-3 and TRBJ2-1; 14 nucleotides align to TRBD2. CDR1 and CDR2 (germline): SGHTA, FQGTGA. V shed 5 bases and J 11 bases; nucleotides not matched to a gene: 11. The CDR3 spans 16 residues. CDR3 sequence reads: CASSPRGLAGANKQFF. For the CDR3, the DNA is TGTGCCAGCAGCCCGCGGGGACTAGCGGGAGCTAATAAGCAGTTCTTC. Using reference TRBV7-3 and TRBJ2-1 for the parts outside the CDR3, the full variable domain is GAGVSQTPSNKVTEKGKYVELRCDPISGHTALYWYRQSLGQGPEFLIYFQGTGAADDSGLPNDRFFAVRPEGSVSTLKIQRTERGDSAVYLCASSPRGLAGANKQFFGPGTRLTVL.

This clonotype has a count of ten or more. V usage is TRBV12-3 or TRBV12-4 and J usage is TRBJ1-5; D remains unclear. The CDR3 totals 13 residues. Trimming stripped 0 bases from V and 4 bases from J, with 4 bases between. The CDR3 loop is CASSLARNQPQHF. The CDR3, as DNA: TGTGCCAGCAGTTTAGCAAGAAATCAGCCCCAGCATTTT.

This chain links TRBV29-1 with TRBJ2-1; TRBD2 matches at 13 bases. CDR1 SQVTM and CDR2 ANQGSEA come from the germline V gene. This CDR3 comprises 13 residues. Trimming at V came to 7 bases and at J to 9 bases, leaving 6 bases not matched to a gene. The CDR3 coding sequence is TGCAGCGCACGGACTAGCGGGAGAAGTGAGCAGTTCTTC. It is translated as CSARTSGRSEQFF.

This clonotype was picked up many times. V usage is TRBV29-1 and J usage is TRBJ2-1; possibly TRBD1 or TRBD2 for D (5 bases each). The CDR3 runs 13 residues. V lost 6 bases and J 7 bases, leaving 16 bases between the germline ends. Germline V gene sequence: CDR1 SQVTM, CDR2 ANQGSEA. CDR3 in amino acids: CSVDRDVRNEQFF. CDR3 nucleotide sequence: TGCAGCGTCGACCGGGACGTCAGGAATGAGCAGTTCTTC.

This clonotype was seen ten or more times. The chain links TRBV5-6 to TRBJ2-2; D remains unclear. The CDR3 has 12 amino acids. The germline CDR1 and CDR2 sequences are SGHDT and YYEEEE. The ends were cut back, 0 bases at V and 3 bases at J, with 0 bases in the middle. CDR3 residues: CASSLDTGELFF. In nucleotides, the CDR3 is TGTGCCAGCAGCTTGGACACCGGGGAGCTGTTTTTT.

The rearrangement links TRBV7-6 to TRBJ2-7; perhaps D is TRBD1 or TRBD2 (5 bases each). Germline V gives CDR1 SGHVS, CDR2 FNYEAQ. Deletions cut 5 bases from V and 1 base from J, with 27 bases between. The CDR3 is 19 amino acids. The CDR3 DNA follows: TGTGCCAGCAGCCAACTGGGACGGGGAGTTTTAGTCAGGTCCTACGAGCAGTACTTC. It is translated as CASSQLGRGVLVRSYEQYF.

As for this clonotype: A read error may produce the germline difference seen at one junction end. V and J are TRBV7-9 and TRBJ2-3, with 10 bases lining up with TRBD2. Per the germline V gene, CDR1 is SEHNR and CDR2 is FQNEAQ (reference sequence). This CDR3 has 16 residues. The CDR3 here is CGSSLRGLAGTDTQYF. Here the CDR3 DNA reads TGTGGCAGCAGCTTAAGAGGACTAGCGGGCACAGATACGCAGTATTTT.

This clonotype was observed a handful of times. CDR3 nucleotides: TGTGCCAGCGGACCAGAGACTAGGCAGCCCCAGCATTTT. It encodes CASGPETRQPQHF. The genes are TRBV6-1 and TRBJ1-5; D unclear. CDR1 and CDR2 from the germline V gene are MNHNS and SASEGT. Trimming removed 8 bases from V and 7 bases from J, with 15 bases in between. This CDR3 has 13 residues.

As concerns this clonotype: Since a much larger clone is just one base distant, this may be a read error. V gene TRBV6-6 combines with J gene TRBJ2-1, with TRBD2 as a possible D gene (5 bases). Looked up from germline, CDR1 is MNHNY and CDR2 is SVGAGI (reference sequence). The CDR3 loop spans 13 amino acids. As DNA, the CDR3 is TGTGCCGGCAGTTACATCCGGGGCAATGAGCAGTTCTTC. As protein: CAGSYIRGNEQFF.

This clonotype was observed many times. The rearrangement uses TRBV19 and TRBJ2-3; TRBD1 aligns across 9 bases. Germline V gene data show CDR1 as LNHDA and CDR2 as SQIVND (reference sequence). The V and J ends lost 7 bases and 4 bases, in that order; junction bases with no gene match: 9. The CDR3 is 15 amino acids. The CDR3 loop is CASTRPGQGADTQYF. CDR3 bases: TGTGCCAGTACCAGGCCGGGACAGGGAGCAGATACGCAGTATTTT.